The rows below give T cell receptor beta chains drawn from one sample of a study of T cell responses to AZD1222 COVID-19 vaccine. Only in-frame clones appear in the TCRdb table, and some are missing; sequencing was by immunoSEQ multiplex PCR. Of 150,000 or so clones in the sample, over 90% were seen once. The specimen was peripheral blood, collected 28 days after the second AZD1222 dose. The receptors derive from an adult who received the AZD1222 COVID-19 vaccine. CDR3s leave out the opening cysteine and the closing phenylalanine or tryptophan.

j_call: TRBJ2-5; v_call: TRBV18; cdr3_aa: ASSPLGGGSVETQY
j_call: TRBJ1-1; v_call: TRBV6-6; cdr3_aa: ASGPDRGVSAF
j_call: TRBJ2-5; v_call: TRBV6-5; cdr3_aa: ASCPGTHETQY
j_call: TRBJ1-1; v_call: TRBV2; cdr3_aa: ASTEWNTEAF
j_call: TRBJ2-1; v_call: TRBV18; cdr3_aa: ASSRRDRPPGNEQF
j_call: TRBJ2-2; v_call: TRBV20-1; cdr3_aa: SASFQGANTGELF
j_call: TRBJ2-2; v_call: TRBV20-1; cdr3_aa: SASKDRGSGELF
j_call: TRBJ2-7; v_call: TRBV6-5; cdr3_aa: ASSYGNRNYEQY
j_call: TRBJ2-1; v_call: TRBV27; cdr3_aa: ASSLGIAGYNEQF
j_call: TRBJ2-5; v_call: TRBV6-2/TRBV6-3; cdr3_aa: ASSYDAGGHQETQY
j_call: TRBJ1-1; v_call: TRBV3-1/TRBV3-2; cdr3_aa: ASSPILGRTEAF
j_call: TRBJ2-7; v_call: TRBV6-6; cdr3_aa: ASRNPTRDNEQY
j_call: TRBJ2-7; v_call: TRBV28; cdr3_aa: ASSTNRDTYYEQY
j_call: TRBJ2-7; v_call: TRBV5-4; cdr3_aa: ASSLRGLGSYEQY
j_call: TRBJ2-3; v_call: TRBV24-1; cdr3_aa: ATSGPKSGQYTDTQY
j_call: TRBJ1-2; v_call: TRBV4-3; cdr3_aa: ASSQGADGRYGYT
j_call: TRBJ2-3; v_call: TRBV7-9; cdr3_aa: ASSPITDTQY
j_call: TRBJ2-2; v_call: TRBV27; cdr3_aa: ASNWREAANTGELF
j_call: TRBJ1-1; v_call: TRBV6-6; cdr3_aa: ASSYQGANTEAF
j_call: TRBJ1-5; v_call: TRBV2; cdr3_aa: ASRGDSNQPQH
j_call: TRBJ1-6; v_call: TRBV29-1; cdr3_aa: SVWTGGNSPLH
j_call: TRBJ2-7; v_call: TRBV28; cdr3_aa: ASSMTDLDIAYEQY
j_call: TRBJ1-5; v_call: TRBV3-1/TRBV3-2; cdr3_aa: ASSYSNQPQH
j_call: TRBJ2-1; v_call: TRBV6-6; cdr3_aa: ASSSLGTGFFF
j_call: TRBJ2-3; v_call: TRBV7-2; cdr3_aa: ASAGTSGGSTDTQY
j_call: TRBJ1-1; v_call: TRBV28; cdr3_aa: ASSWTPKGTEAF
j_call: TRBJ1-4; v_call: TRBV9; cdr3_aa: ASSGQATNEKLF
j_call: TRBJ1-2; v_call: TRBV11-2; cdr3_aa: ASSLDRSRAHGYT
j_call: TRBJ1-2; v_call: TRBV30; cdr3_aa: ASLRDRGRRAT
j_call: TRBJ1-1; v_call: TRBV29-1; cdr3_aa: SVSTGPEAF